Listed below are T cell receptor beta chains from one sample, sequenced in a study of T cells in Graves' hyperthyroidism and ophthalmopathy. TCRdb fed the multiplex PCR reads into MiXCR, producing one record per CDR3 protein. This repertoire shows 700,000 or so distinct CDR3 sequences, roughly 15% found once; its top ten account for around 7.7%. Sequencing was carried out using blood. These receptor sequences come from a young man with Graves' hyperthyroidism. The CDR3 runs from the conserved cysteine through the conserved F or W. The D gene is left open where the match is weak. Clone size is stated in some rows and not others, as once, few, many or a class when expanded.

j_call	d_call	clone_size	v_call	cdr3_nt	cdr3_aa
TRBJ1-2	NA	few	TRBV6-2/TRBV6-3	TGTGCCAGCAATCCCACAGGGTATGGCTACACCTTC	CASNPTGYGYTF
TRBJ1-1	TRBD1	NA	TRBV7-3	TGTGCCAGCAGCCCGAAAGGGGGCAACACTGAAGCTTTCTTT	CASSPKGGNTEAFF
TRBJ2-7	NA	many	TRBV20-1	TGCAGTGCTAGTATGGTAAACTCCTACGAGCAGTACTTC	CSASMVNSYEQYF
TRBJ2-2	NA	few	TRBV20-1	TGCAGTGCTAGATTGTACGGAAACACCGGGGAGCTGTTTTTT	CSARLYGNTGELFF
TRBJ2-3	TRBD2	many	TRBV11-3	TGTGCCAGCAGCTTATGGCTAGCGGGACCTAGCACAGATACGCAGTATTTT	CASSLWLAGPSTDTQYF
TRBJ2-7	NA	NA	TRBV7-9	TGTGCCAGCAGCTCTATCGAGGATGTTGCTTACGAGCAGTACTTC	CASSSIEDVAYEQYF
TRBJ2-2	TRBD2	few	TRBV27	TGTGCCAGCACTAGCGGATACACCGGGGAGCTGTTTTTT	CASTSGYTGELFF
TRBJ2-1	NA	many	TRBV18	TGTGCCAGCTCCCGCCCGGGAATCTCCTACAATGAGCAGTTCTTC	CASSRPGISYNEQFF
TRBJ1-1	NA	many	TRBV6-2/TRBV6-3	TGTGCCAGCAGTAGCGGAAGGGGTACTGAAGCTTTCTTT	CASSSGRGTEAFF
TRBJ2-1	NA	few	TRBV20-1	TGCAGTGCTAGAGCCCTCACCTACAATGAGCAGTTCTTC	CSARALTYNEQFF